This T cell receptor (beta chain) was profiled in a study of T cell repertoires in cytomegalovirus infection (dated 2019 in TCRdb). Concerning the study at large: Recently identified HLA-C-restricted CMV epitopes, whose presentation resists viral immunomodulation, were targeted by peptide stimulations together with well-studied HLA-B-restricted epitopes. Because public TCR beta signatures pointed to carriage of CMV infection together with the matching HLA type, the HLA type of each donor mattered for the analysis.

The CDR3 numbers 15 residues from cysteine through phenylalanine. Only the CDR3 region is kept as DNA, spanning 45 bases read in frame from base 1. At the junction V is shortened by 5 bases and J by 1 base, with 17 bases in between. CDR1 and CDR2 (DFQATT, SNEGSKA) derive from the germline V gene (reference sequence). This specimen's treatment or condition label, per the study, means: in vitro stimulation with specific CMV peptide epitopes to enrich CMV-specific T cells. The paper's findings and limits, for the study overall: In both this cohort and an independent roughly 350-donor cohort, the cumulative frequency of public TCR beta family members distinguished carriers of CMV infection plus the relevant HLA type. The ex vivo response was dominated by HLA-C-restricted CMV-specific TCR beta clonotypes, which also provided the single most frequent clonotype in two of eight donors.

About this clonotype itself: The specificity of this receptor is unknown. No base quality values were provided; no much bigger clone lies one nucleotide off.

Sequencing took place on an Illumina HiSeq 1500. The raw public data were reprocessed by TCRdb itself: fastp quality trimming at Q25, MiXCR clonotype calling, in-frame beta chains only. Each CDR3 protein gets just one entry, which takes the most common genes and DNA from the rows behind it. This sample has about half a million distinct CDR3 sequences in its table, and roughly a third of those were observed once. Together, the top ten hold 15% to 20% of the sample. This receptor was taken from a human donor in good health (CMV status not recorded). Some clones in this sample may be carry-over from other donors' samples. Here the chain combines TRBV20-1 and TRBJ1-1; the D segment could be TRBD1, given 6 matching bases. This sample comprised cultured PBMCs, obtained from culture after CMV antigen stimulation. The nucleotides are TGCAGTGCTGGGGGGGGGGACACAGGGAACACTGAAGCTTTCTTT. The encoded protein is CSAGGGDTGNTEAFF.